This T cell receptor beta chain was captured in a study of beta chain features in type 1 diabetes (dated by TCRdb to 2016 to 2019). General notes on the study: Patients and healthy donors did not differ in mean age, gender distribution, total cell number or subset yield. A total of 107,917,701 sorted cells were examined across all samples, and a strong correlation was observed between cell number per subset and RNA yield. In the study, TCRB repertoires of sorted circulating CD4+ T cell subsets from recently diagnosed type 1 diabetes patients were compared with those of matched healthy donors. Regulatory and stem cell-like memory subsets were isolated from only 8 patients and roughly eight healthy donors, whereas naive and central memory subsets came from all 30 or so donors. The paper's findings and limits, for the study overall: Naive, central memory and regulatory TCRB repertoires appeared to be more alike among patients than among healthy donors. Patients with type 1 diabetes made fewer insertions and deleted more nucleotides at VDJ recombination sites, implying thymic rearrangement abnormalities. Type 1 diabetes patients showed a moderate but significant shortening of TCRB CDR3 length in all four CD4+ subsets. Sequencing cDNA rather than genomic DNA could over-represent highly expressing activated cells, although activation and CD3 levels did not differ between groups. HLA sub-analyses involved small numbers of individuals, so any influence of HLA type on TCRB rearrangement remained unresolved. PCR may preferentially amplify shorter templates, but because patient and control samples were amplified and corrected together, any resulting skew would affect both groups equally.

The CDR3 has 19 amino acids, counting the end cysteine and phenylalanine. Only the CDR3 DNA is retained, 57 bases long and in frame from the first base. CDR1 SGHVS and CDR2 FNYEAQ were looked up in the germline V gene. V has 5 bases trimmed and J has 3 bases trimmed; junction bases matching no gene number 16. Notes on this clone: Its antigen is still unknown. Base qualities are missing; no much larger clone stands one base away.

From each donor, a single peripheral blood sample of around 120 mL on average was drawn into heparinised tubes. Using a panel that included CD45RO, CCR7, CD25, CD127, CD95 and CD27, naive, central memory, regulatory and stem cell-like memory CD4+ T cells were sorted on a BD FACSAria II. All sorted populations exceeded 95% purity. PBMCs were isolated right away by Lymphoprep density gradient centrifugation and were stained directly, without culture. To minimize batch effects, samples were stained and sorted in pairs, one healthy donor with one patient per experiment. The High Capacity cDNA Reverse Transcription Kit was used to reverse transcribe all of the isolated RNA, meaning that expressed TCRB transcripts were what got sequenced. Naive, central memory and regulatory T cell samples underwent deep immunoSEQ sequencing, averaging around 3.7 million total reads per sample. After sorted cells were lysed in RLT buffer, RNA was extracted with DNase-treated RNeasy Micro or Mini kits, with the choice depending on cell number. To prevent cross-contamination, every cell subset was processed on its own, while patient and healthy donor samples were processed together. The immunoSEQ multiplex PCR was used to amplify TCRB sequences from cDNA, yielding 87-bp fragments that span the CDR3 region. Sequencing of the amplicons was performed on the Illumina HiSeq platform. The authors processed their data as follows. Synthetic template baselines were used to correct PCR bias computationally, reads within Hamming distance 2 were collapsed together, and singletons that could not be merged were discarded. By aligning reads against IMGT, V, D and J genes, CDR3 length, and insertions or deletions at six rearrangement sites were assigned. Within each subset, clonotype counts were normalized to sorted cell number, and only after that were true diversity and Gini coefficients computed with the tcR R package. The overlap coefficient, calculated on TCRB nucleotide sequences, was used to quantify repertoire sharing. In TCRdb, the immuneACCESS table is reduced to in-frame sequences with V and J assigned. These tables do not hold every clone; where another copy was compared, an unresolved V gene accounts for under half, and the others remain unexplained. The V and J calls and the clone size are those of that table, but D and trimming were determined from the DNA. The sample table contains 130,000 to 150,000 clones; only one count was recorded for approximately 9.2% of them. Around 0.7% of the sample lies in the top ten.

In this chain, TRBV7-6 is recombined with TRBJ2-2; the central 9 bases match TRBD2. The specimen sequenced was central memory CD4+ T cells from blood. The TCR originated in a man in his late teens or twenties in good health. The bases read TGTGCCAGCAGCAGGCGGGTCAGCGGGGGGCCAGTGGACACCGGGGAGCTGTTTTTT. Its protein product is CASSRRVSGGPVDTGELFF.